The subject of this entry is one T cell receptor beta chain. The antigen remains unidentified. This entry is derived from a study of beta chain features in type 1 diabetes. In the study overall: Across all samples, roughly 100,000,000 sorted cells were examined.

General study findings and limits: Sequencing used cDNA, and cells with high TCR expression could therefore be over-represented. More deletions and fewer insertions at VDJ junctions were found in patients with type 1 diabetes.

Expressed TCRB transcripts were sequenced after all isolated RNA was converted to cDNA. Measured with immunoSEQ multiplex PCR; TCRdb has only the in-frame clones, and not every one. The sample has 600,000 to 650,000 clones; 15% are singletons. Germline CDR1 reads SEHNR; CDR2 reads FQNEAQ (reference sequence). Trimming stripped 11 bases from V and 1 base from J, with 20 bases between. CDR3 length: 15 residues. The chain uses TRBV7-9 and TRBJ1-1; possibly TRBD1 for D (5 bases). The sample taken for sequencing was naive CD4+ T cells from blood. This TCR derives from a young man in good health. This CDR3 reads CALSLGQAKNTEAFF. The CDR3 DNA reads TGTGCCCTCTCCCTGGGGCAGGCCAAGAACACTGAAGCTTTCTTT.